Following are 30 T cell receptor delta chains from one sample sequenced in a study of γδ T cells in repeated Plasmodium falciparum infection. Gammadelta T cells were flow-sorted from PBMC into Vgamma9/Vdelta2+ and Vdelta2-negative populations for bulk analysis. TCRdb re-processed the multiplex PCR reads using CATT. Here the sample spans more than 45,000 delta-chain clones, around 1.7% being singletons. Sequenced material: gamma-delta T cells from blood. The source of these receptors is a pool of human donors (malaria-infected and uninfected, not separated).

This clone was seen many times. The protein listed by TCRdb differs at residue 21 from the translated DNA, so the DNA translation is shown. V gene TRDV2 combines with J gene TRDJ3; D assignment may be TRDD2 or TRDD3 (8 bases each). Germline V gives CDR1 GEAIGNYY, CDR2 EKD. The CDR3 has 23 amino acids. CDR3 protein: CACDTAAPSYQTGGIRDTRQTFF. The CDR3 DNA reads as TGTGCCTGTGACACCGCGGCTCCTTCCTATCAAACTGGGGGTATACGGGACACCCGACAGACGTTTTTC.

Ten or more counts support this clone. This likely reflects a read error, since a far larger clone is one base away. Other DNA sequences in this sample translate to the same CDR3. This chain joins TRDV1 and TRDJ1, with a weak D call TRDD2 (5 bases). The CDR3 totals 14 residues. Germline-derived CDR1 and CDR2 are TSWWSYY and QGS. Trimming left V 4 bases short and J 8 bases short, with 17 bases between. The CDR3 coding sequence is TGTGCTCTTGGGGTCCCTTCGTGGGTCTACAAACTCATCTTT. Protein product: CALGVPSWVYKLIF.

This clone was detected many times. It differs at one base from a far larger clone, so likely a read error. Other DNA sequences within the sample encode an identical CDR3. The rearrangement joins TRDV1 to TRDJ1, with 10 bases lining up with TRDD3. No J gene is reported in TCRdb; it was inferred here by comparing the DNA with germline. This CDR3 comprises 20 residues. Germline V gene lookup returns CDR1 TSWWSYY and CDR2 QGS. The CDR3 DNA is TGTGCTCTCGGGGAACTTTTCTTCCTACGGGGGATACGATCCACCGATAAACTCATCTTT. This translates into CALGELFFLRGIRSTDKLIF.

Sample share makes this clone medium-sized. Within the sample, other DNA sequences also encode this same CDR3. The chain uses TRDV1 and TRDJ1, with D hard to call. The CDR3 sequence is 14 residues long. Germline V CDR1 and CDR2: TSWWSYY, QGS. The V end lost 7 bases, the J end lost 1 base, and 13 bases lay between the germline ends. In nucleotides, the CDR3 is TGTGCTCTTGTGATTTCCGTCTTCACCGATAAACTCATCTTT. Protein product: CALVISVFTDKLIF.

This clone was observed a few times. The translation of this DNA and the TCRdb protein of a much larger clone differ at residue 6, probably owing to a read error; the protein shown here is translated from the DNA. Here the CDR3 reads CALGDRDPTPWGYTDKLIF. In nucleotides, the CDR3 is TGTGCTCTTGGGGACAGGGATCCTACGCCATGGGGGTACACCGATAAACTCATCTTT. This chain uses TRDV1 with TRDJ1; D might be TRDD2 or TRDD3, each matching 6 bases. This CDR3 comprises 19 residues. Germline CDR1 is TSWWSYY and CDR2 is QGS. The ends were cut back, 3 bases at V and 0 bases at J, with 23 bases in the middle.

This clone was seen repeatedly, ten times or more. The V and J genes are TRDV3 and TRDJ1, with D possibly being TRDD2 or TRDD3 (9 bases each). V was clipped by 3 bases and J by 5 bases, with 37 bases between them. The CDR3 is 20 amino acids. Germline assignment: CDR1 TVYSNPD and CDR2 GDNSRS (reference sequence). CDR3 DNA sequence: TGTGCCTTCCGGATCCTTCCTACTAAGTACTGGGGGACCACGCAGGATAAACTCATCTTT. Its protein is CAFRILPTKYWGTTQDKLIF.

This clone was seen ten or more times. The chain uses TRDV1 and TRDJ1; tentative D call: TRDD3 (5 bases). Germline V gene sequence: CDR1 TSWWSYY, CDR2 QGS. The CDR3 extends over 20 amino acids. V gave up 2 bases and J gave up 3 bases, with 28 bases separating them. As DNA, the CDR3 is TGTGCTCTTGGGGAATCTACCCTCCCGTGGGGACCCAGGGGGTCCGATAAACTCATCTTT. Its protein is CALGESTLPWGPRGSDKLIF.

This clone was picked up a small number of times. A far larger clone is just one base off, so this is likely a read error. This CDR3 is also generated by other DNA sequences in the sample. The V gene is TRDV1, the J gene TRDJ1; D may be TRDD2 (6 bases). V was pared by 4 bases and J by 2 bases, with 26 bases between. The length of the CDR3 is 19 residues. Germline CDR1 is TSWWSYY and CDR2 is QGS. The CDR3 spells CALGVAFRIVLARTDKLIF. The CDR3 region has the DNA TGTGCTCTTGGGGTCGCCTTCCGAATCGTACTAGCCCGTACCGATAAACTCATCTTT.

With respect to this clone: TCRdb lists the protein of a much larger clone for this DNA, which differs at residue 17, so this is likely a read error; the protein given here is translated from the DNA itself. J is TRDJ1 and V is TRDV2; 8 bases are shared with TRDD3. TCRdb offers no J gene call, so here the DNA was matched to germline to obtain one. The CDR3 has 21 residues. Germline values: CDR1 GEAIGNYY, CDR2 EKD. The CDR3 DNA sequence: TGTGCCTGTGACACGAAGAGGCGGCTGGGGGACTCCATGGCGTACACCAATAAACTCATCTTT. Amino acid sequence: CACDTKRRLGDSMAYTNKLIF.

There are a few counts of this clone. The protein recorded in TCRdb matches a much larger clone and deviates from this DNA's translation at residue 18, suggesting a read error; the protein here is obtained by translating the DNA. This chain links TRDV3 with TRDJ1; 9 bases align to TRDD3. This CDR3 is 19 amino acids long. Germline loops: CDR1 TVYSNPD, CDR2 GDNSRS (reference sequence). The DNA of the CDR3 is TGTGCCTTTCCCCTCCTACCGTACTGGGGGACCCTGTACACCGATAAACTCACCTTT. The encoded protein is CAFPLLPYWGTLYTDKLTF.

In the case of this clone: This DNA's translation differs at residue 17 from TCRdb's protein, which comes from a much larger clone; a read error is likely, and the protein shown is translated from the DNA. The rearrangement links TRDV1 to TRDJ1, with D perhaps given as TRDD1 or TRDD3 (6 bases each). Here the J gene was assigned by germline matching of the DNA, as TCRdb has none. The CDR3 runs to 21 residues. The germline gives CDR1 TSWWSYY, CDR2 QGS. The DNA for the CDR3 is TGTGCTCTTGGGTCCCCTCCAGGGAAATACGGTTCTGGGGCCGACACCAATAAACTCATCTTT. Protein sequence: CALGSPPGKYGSGADTNKLIF.

This clone was counted a few times. The chain combines TRDV1 with TRDJ1; 10 nucleotides align to TRDD3. The CDR3 is 21 residues long. The V gene's germline CDR1 is TSWWSYY and CDR2 QGS. Unmatched junction bases numbered 22, after V lost 0 bases and J lost 6 bases. The chain's CDR3 is CALGELHIRTGGCRLAYKLIF. The CDR3 DNA reads as TGTGCTCTTGGGGAACTTCACATCCGTACTGGGGGATGCCGGCTAGCTTATAAACTCATCTTT.

The sample holds many counts of this clone. The likely explanation is a read error, given a far larger clone one base away. This same CDR3 is encoded by further DNA sequences in the sample. The chain combines TRDV1 with TRDJ1, with D possibly being TRDD3 (6 bases). The CDR3 consists of 19 residues. In germline, CDR1 is TSWWSYY, CDR2 QGS. The V end was cut by 2 bases, the J end by 0 bases, with 22 bases between. The CDR3 DNA follows: TGTGCTCTTGGGGAAGGCGCTGGGGCTCGGAGAGGGTACACCGATAAACTCATCTTT. This translates into CALGEGAGARRGYTDKLIF.

This clone was seen a handful of times. A read error likely explains why the TCRdb protein, taken from a much larger clone, differs from this DNA's translation at residue 10; the protein shown is translated from the DNA. The chain combines TRDV1 with TRDJ1; a possible D gene is TRDD2 (5 bases). The J gene was not available in TCRdb and was assigned here by matching the DNA to germline segments. The CDR3 is made up of 16 amino acids. The germline V gene encodes CDR1 TSWWSYY and CDR2 QGS. V lost 2 bases, J lost 9 bases, and 22 bases lay in between. CDR3 in DNA: TGTGCTCTTGGGGAAAGCCCCCTACGGTTGTTGGCCCAACTCATCTTT. Translating it yields CALGESPLRLLAQLIF.

This clone was found a few times. A far larger clone is just one base off, so this is likely a read error. Other DNA sequences in this specimen translate into the identical CDR3. This chain connects TRAV38-2/DV8 to TRDJ1; TRDD2 agrees at 7 bases. The J gene is absent in TCRdb and was assigned here via DNA matching to germline. This CDR3 region has 25 residues. Germline CDR1 and CDR2: TSESDYY and QEAYKQQN. The V gene end was trimmed by 8 bases and the J gene end by 0 bases; junction bases not matched to a gene: 40. In nucleotides, the CDR3 is TGTGCTTACGGGGAGAGGGGGTGGATATCCTTCCTCCGTACGGCAGCCGGCGAGTACACCGATAAACTCATCTTT. This codes for CAYGERGWISFLRTAAGEYTDKLIF.

This clone was seen a handful of times. This DNA's translation and the protein TCRdb lists, from a much larger clone, do not match at residue 4, likely due to a read error; the protein shown is translated from the DNA. As DNA, the CDR3 is TGTGCCTGTGGCACCGGCGGGCTACTGGGGGATCGCGCCTGGGACACCCGACAGATGTTTTTC. It encodes CACGTGGLLGDRAWDTRQMFF. The gene calls are TRDV2 and TRDJ3; 10 nucleotides align to TRDD3. TCRdb gives no J gene; it was assigned here by matching the DNA to germline. The CDR3 has 21 amino acids. The germline gives CDR1 GEAIGNYY, CDR2 EKD.

Relative to its sample, this clone is medium-sized. The identical CDR3 is also encoded by other nucleotide sequences in the sample. The chain employs TRDV1 and TRDJ1; 10 positions agree with TRDD3. V was clipped by 1 base and J by 7 bases; unmatched bases: 30. Germline-derived CDR1 and CDR2 are TSWWSYY and QGS. The length of the CDR3 is 23 residues. Written as DNA, the CDR3 is TGTGCTCTTGGGGAACGAGGTAAGGGTGGCCTACGACTGGGGGATTCCAGACCGTGTAAACTCATCTTT. Translated, it gives CALGERGKGGLRLGDSRPCKLIF.

This clone was seen many times. This DNA's translation and the protein TCRdb lists, from a much larger clone, do not match at residue 7, likely due to a read error; the protein shown is translated from the DNA. The chain has TRDV2 and TRDJ1; D unresolved. This CDR3 spans 14 amino acids. Trimming cost V 5 bases and J 8 bases, with 20 bases left between them. CDR1 and CDR2 from the germline V gene are GEAIGNYY and EKD. The CDR3 region is CACVPGAEALKLIF. For the CDR3, the DNA is TGTGCCTGTGTCCCAGGTGCTGAGGCCCTAAAACTCATCTTT.

In this sample, this clone turned up a few times. The amino acid sequence in TCRdb belongs to a much larger clone and departs from this DNA's translation at residue 21, likely a sequencing read error; the sequence shown is translated from the DNA. This rearrangement joins TRDV1 to TRDJ1; no clear D. The CDR3 extends over 22 amino acids. Germline CDR1 TSWWSYY, CDR2 QGS. The CDR3 DNA is TGTGCTCTTGGGTTTCAACCGTCCACAGCGGTACTGAGGGTCTTTAAGACCGATAAACTCACCTTT. Translated, it gives CALGFQPSTAVLRVFKTDKLTF.

This clone was seen a handful of times. TCRdb's protein for this DNA is that of a much larger clone and differs from the translation at residue 20, likely a read error; the protein shown is the DNA translation. The chain carries TRDV1 and TRDJ1; 13 bases are shared with TRDD3. The CDR3 is 25 amino acids. The junction had 28 bases not matched to a gene; V was cut back by 0 bases and J by 3 bases. From germline, CDR1 is TSWWSYY and CDR2 QGS. The CDR3 sequence is CALGELSPTPFYWGIRVPYPDKLIF. The CDR3 DNA reads TGTGCTCTTGGGGAACTATCCCCAACGCCTTTTTACTGGGGGATACGAGTACCTTACCCCGATAAACTCATCTTT.

By proportion, this clone is medium-sized (0.01 to 0.1%). Other DNA sequences within the sample encode an identical CDR3. This chain uses TRDV1 with TRDJ1; 11 bases fit TRDD3. The V segment lost 3 bases and the J segment 1 base; nucleotides outside the gene matches: 22. CDR3 length: 22 residues. In germline, CDR1 is TSWWSYY, CDR2 QGS. CDR3 bases: TGTGCTCTTGGGGATTCTTCCTTCCTCGGAAGAGTGTGGGGGATACGCACCGATAAACTCATCTTT. It translates to CALGDSSFLGRVWGIRTDKLIF.

This clone was recorded a few times. The protein TCRdb gives is from a much larger clone and does not agree with this DNA's translation at residue 14, likely a read error; the protein shown here comes from the DNA. The chain's CDR3 is CALGDAGLPTSPRAGKLIF. DNA for the CDR3: TGTGCTCTTGGGGACGCAGGCCTTCCTACGTCTCCCCGAGCGGGTAAACTCATCTTT. The chain joins TRDV1 to TRDJ1; 9 nucleotides align to TRDD2. Because TCRdb records no J gene, it was assigned here through a match of the DNA to germline. The CDR3 length is 19 residues. Per germline, CDR1 TSWWSYY and CDR2 QGS. V was pared by 3 bases and J by 7 bases, with 21 bases of the junction left unmatched.

As to this clone: With a far larger clone one base away, a read error is the likely cause. Other DNA sequences in the same sample also yield this CDR3. The chain links TRDV1 to TRDJ1; 9 nucleotides line up with TRDD2. The V gene's germline CDR1 is TSWWSYY and CDR2 QGS. V was pared by 3 bases and J by 0 bases, with 26 bases of the junction left unmatched. There are 23 residues in the CDR3. Here the CDR3 reads CALGDGLPTIIGGPREDTDKLIF. The CDR3 DNA reads TGTGCTCTTGGGGACGGCCTTCCTACTATTATTGGGGGACCCAGGGAAGACACCGATAAACTCATCTTT.

On this clone: This DNA's translation differs at residue 13 from TCRdb's protein, which comes from a much larger clone; a read error is likely, and the protein shown is translated from the DNA. The rearrangement uses TRDV2 and TRDJ1, with TRDD3 identical over 13 bases. The V and J ends lost 0 bases and 3 bases, in that order; junction bases with no gene match: 9. Per germline, CDR1 GEAIGNYY and CDR2 EKD. The CDR3 is 18 amino acids. CDR3 protein: CACDTGKLLGDTSDKLIF. CDR3 in DNA: TGTGCCTGTGACACCGGGAAGTTACTGGGGGATACGTCCGATAAACTCATCTTT.

This clone was counted only a few times. A far larger clone is off by one base, so a read error is likely. Different DNA sequences within this sample yield the same CDR3. In DNA, the CDR3 is TGTGCCTTTATTTTCTCTCATCGGTACTGGGGGATACCTGGATACACCGATAAACTCATCTTT. Its translation: CAFIFSHRYWGIPGYTDKLIF. The gene calls are TRDV3 and TRDJ1; 12 nucleotides align to TRDD3. J lost 0 bases, V lost 1 base, and 21 bases had no gene match. CDR3 length equals 21 residues. Germline V lookup: CDR1 TVYSNPD, CDR2 GDNSRS (reference sequence).

This clone was seen many times. TCRdb's listed protein matches a much larger clone and diverges from this DNA's translation at residue 7, likely through a read error; the protein shown comes from the DNA. This chain uses TRDV1 with TRDJ1; 10 nucleotides agree with TRDD3. Germline loops: CDR1 TSWWSYY, CDR2 QGS. There are 17 residues in the CDR3. V was pared by 2 bases and J by 5 bases, with 11 bases of the junction left unmatched. For the CDR3, the DNA is TGTGCTCTTGGGGAAGGATTAGGGGGATACGATAGAGATAAACTCATCTTT. Protein product: CALGEGLGGYDRDKLIF.

As regards this clone: A far larger clone differs by one base, so this is likely a read error. The sample has other DNA sequences that encode this CDR3 too. The rearrangement joins TRDV1 to TRDJ1, with TRDD2 matching 8 bases. This CDR3 comprises 18 residues. Germline V gives CDR1 TSWWSYY, CDR2 QGS. The ends lost 2 bases at V and 11 bases at J; junction bases unmatched: 22. CDR3 in DNA: TGTGCTCTTGGGGAAGTCTTCCTACGTCCGGGGGGGCTTCTTAAGCTCATCTTT. Translated, it gives CALGEVFLRPGGLLKLIF.

With respect to this clone: A read error is likely here: a far larger clone is one base away. Other nucleotide sequences in the sample specify the same CDR3. V and J are TRDV1 and TRDJ1; 7 bases are shared with TRDD2. TCRdb gives no J gene; it was assigned here by matching the DNA to germline. Germline CDR1 is TSWWSYY and CDR2 is QGS. The CDR3 length is 21 residues. CDR3 nucleotide sequence: TGTGCTCTTGGGGCCCCCTTCCTGACCGGGTCTGAGAGACGTTGCACCGACAAACTCATCTTT. Its translation is CALGAPFLTGSERRCTDKLIF.

This clone was observed a handful of times. A far larger clone is off by one base, so a read error is likely. Distinct nucleotide sequences in the sample also encode this CDR3. This rearrangement joins TRDV1 to TRDJ2; TRDD3 might be the D (6 bases). There are 21 residues in the CDR3. Deletions cut 3 bases from V and 10 bases from J, with 36 bases between. Germline CDR1 reads TSWWSYY; CDR2 reads QGS. The CDR3 DNA is TGTGCTCTTGGGGATCCTCCTTGGGTTGGGGGGACGCCCCTTAGGGTGGTACAACTCTTCTTT. This codes for CALGDPPWVGGTPLRVVQLFF.

This clone appeared a few times. The amino acid sequence in TCRdb belongs to a much larger clone and departs from this DNA's translation at residue 9, likely a sequencing read error; the sequence shown is translated from the DNA. The chain is built from TRDV1 and TRDJ1; no reliable D call. TCRdb records no J gene; here it was assigned by comparing the DNA to germline. Germline V gene sequence: CDR1 TSWWSYY, CDR2 QGS. The ends were cut back, 4 bases at V and 6 bases at J, with 12 bases in the middle. This CDR3 is built from 13 residues. The CDR3 loop reads CALGASPHNKLIF. The CDR3 bases are TGTGCTCTTGGGGCATCGCCCCACAATAAACTCATCTTT.